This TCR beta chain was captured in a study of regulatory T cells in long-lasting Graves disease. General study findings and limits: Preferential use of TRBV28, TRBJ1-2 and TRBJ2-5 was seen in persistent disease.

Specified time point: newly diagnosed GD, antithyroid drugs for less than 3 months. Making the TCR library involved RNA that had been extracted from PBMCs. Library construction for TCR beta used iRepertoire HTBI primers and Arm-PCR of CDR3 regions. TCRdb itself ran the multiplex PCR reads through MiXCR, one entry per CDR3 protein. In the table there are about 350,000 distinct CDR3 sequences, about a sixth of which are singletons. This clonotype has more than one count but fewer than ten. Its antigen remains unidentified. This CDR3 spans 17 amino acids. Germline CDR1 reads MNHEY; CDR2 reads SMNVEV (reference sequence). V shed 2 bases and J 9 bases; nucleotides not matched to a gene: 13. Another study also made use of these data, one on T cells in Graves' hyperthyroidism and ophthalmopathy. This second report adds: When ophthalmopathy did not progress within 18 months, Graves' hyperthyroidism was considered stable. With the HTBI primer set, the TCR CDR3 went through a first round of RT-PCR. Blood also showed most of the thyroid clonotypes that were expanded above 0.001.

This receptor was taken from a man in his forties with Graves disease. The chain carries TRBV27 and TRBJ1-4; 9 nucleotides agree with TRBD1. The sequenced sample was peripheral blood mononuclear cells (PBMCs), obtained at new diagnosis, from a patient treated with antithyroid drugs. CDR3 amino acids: CASSLRPPGQGGKKLFF. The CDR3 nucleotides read TGTGCCAGCAGTTTAAGACCGCCGGGACAGGGAGGGAAAAAACTGTTTTTT. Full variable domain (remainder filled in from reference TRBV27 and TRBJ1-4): EAQVTQNPRYLITVTGKKLTVTCSQNMNHEYMSWYRQDPGLGLRQIYYSMNVEVTDKGDVPEGYKVSRKEKRNFPLILESPSPNQTSLYFCASSLRPPGQGGKKLFFGSGTQLSVL.